This T cell receptor beta chain was sequenced in a study of regulatory T cells in long-lasting Graves disease. The CDR3 runs to 18 residues. Per the germline V gene, CDR1 is SGHKS and CDR2 is YYEKEE (reference sequence). V lost 4 bases, J lost 4 bases, and 15 bases stayed unmatched. Combining iRepertoire HTBI primers with Arm-PCR of CDR3 regions, the authors built TCR beta libraries. Methods used by the authors: Gene usage covered some 66 TRBV and some 13 TRBJ segments. TCRdb re-derived calls from the multiplex PCR reads in MiXCR, one entry per CDR3 protein. The V and J calls and clone size are TCRdb's, not the authors'. The profile shows about 450,000 distinct CDR3 sequences, 16% of them singletons. There are a few counts of this clonotype. Time point described: newly diagnosed GD, antithyroid drugs for less than 3 months. Extracted PBMC RNA gave rise to the TCR library. These same data were also listed under a study on T cells in Graves' hyperthyroidism and ophthalmopathy.

Sequenced material: peripheral blood mononuclear cells (PBMCs), taken at new diagnosis, from a patient treated with antithyroid drugs. The sequence derives from a woman aged 30 to 39 with Graves disease. The gene calls are TRBV5-5 and TRBJ2-7, with 12 nucleotides matching TRBD2. The CDR3 sequence is CASSLLHLLAGGVYEQYF. In DNA, the CDR3 is TGTGCCAGCAGCCTTCTTCACCTACTAGCGGGAGGAGTGTACGAGCAGTACTTC.